This T cell receptor beta chain was documented in a study of beta chain features in type 1 diabetes. Points from the study as a whole: In cDNA sequencing, cells with high TCR expression could be over-represented.

This clone was detected once. The antigen is unknown. This CDR3 region has 14 residues. Germline V gene lookup returns CDR1 LGHNA and CDR2 YSLEER. The V end was cut by 0 bases, the J end by 2 bases, with 7 bases between. The isolated RNA, all of it, was reverse transcribed, so expressed TCRB transcripts were what got sequenced. Sequencing used immunoSEQ multiplex PCR; TCRdb keeps in-frame clones, though not all of them. Of 40,000 or so clones in the sample, around 50% are singletons; the top ten hold around 2.1%. Around 110 mL of blood, on average, came from one heparinised draw per donor. Each of the CD4+ naive, central memory, regulatory and stem cell-like memory populations was sorted via CD45RO/CCR7/CD25/CD127/CD95/CD27.

The source of this sequence is a woman younger than 30 in good health. The J gene is TRBJ1-2, the V gene TRBV4-3, with no clear D. The specimen was Tregs from blood. CDR3 bases: TGCGCCAGCAGCCAAGATGTCTACAACTATGGCTACACCTTC. The encoded protein is CASSQDVYNYGYTF.